This T cell receptor (beta chain) appears in the sequencing data of a study of regulatory T cells in long-lasting Graves disease. Germline V gene data show CDR1 as MDHEN and CDR2 as SYDVKM. The J segment lost 1 base and the V segment lost 6 bases, leaving 10 bases of the junction unmatched. The CDR3 totals 16 residues. Time point noted: persistent/refractory GD, antithyroid drugs over 5 years with positive TRAb. The TCR library was made from RNA that had been extracted from PBMCs in TRIzol. Arm-PCR of CDR3 regions and iRepertoire HTBI primers were the basis on which TCR beta libraries were built. Via MiXCR, TCRdb re-called the multiplex PCR reads, giving one row per CDR3 protein. The table lists about 470,000 distinct CDR3 sequences, under 25% of them singletons. This clonotype appeared a few times.

J is TRBJ2-3 and V is TRBV28; 7 bases fit TRBD1. This receptor was taken from a female donor with Graves disease. The sequencing here drew on peripheral blood mononuclear cells (PBMCs), taken when the disease was refractory, from a patient treated with antithyroid drugs. In DNA form, the CDR3 reads TGTGCCAGCAGATACCCTGTCCAGGGGGGCACAGATACGCAGTATTTT. Amino acids: CASRYPVQGGTDTQYF.